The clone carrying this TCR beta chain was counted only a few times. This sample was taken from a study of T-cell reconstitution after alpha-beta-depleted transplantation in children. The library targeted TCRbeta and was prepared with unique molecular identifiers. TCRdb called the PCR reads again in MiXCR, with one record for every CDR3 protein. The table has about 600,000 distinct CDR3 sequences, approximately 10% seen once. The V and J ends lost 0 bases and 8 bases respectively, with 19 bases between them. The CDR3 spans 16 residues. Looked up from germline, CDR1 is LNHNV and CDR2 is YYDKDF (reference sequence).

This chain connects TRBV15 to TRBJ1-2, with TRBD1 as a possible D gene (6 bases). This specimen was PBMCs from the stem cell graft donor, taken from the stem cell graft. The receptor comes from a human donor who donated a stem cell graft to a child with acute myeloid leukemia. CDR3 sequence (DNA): TGTGCCACCAGCAGAGATCCCACCGCCGGGGGCTACGGCTACACCTTC. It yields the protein CATSRDPTAGGYGYTF. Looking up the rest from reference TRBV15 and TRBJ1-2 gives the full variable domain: DAMVIQNPRYQVTQFGKPVTLSCSQTLNHNVMYWYQQKSSQAPKLLFHYYDKDFNNEADTPDNFQSRRPNTSFCFLDIRSPGLGDTAMYLCATSRDPTAGGYGYTFGSGTRLTVV.